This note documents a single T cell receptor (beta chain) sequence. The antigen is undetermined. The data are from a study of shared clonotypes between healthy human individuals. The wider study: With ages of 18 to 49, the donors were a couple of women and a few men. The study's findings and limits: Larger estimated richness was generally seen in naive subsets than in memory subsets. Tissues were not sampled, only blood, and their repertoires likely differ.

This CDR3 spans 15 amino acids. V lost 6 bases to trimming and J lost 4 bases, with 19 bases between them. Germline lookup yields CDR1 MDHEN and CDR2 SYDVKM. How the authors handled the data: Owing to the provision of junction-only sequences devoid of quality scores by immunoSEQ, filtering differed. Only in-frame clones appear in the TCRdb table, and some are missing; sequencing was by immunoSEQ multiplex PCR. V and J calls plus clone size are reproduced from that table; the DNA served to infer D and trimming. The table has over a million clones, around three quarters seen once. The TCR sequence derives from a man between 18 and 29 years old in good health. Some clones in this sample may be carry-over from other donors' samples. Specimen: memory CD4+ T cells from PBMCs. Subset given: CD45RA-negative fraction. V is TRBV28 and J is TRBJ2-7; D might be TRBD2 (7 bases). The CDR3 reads CASSQGGEGRYEQYF. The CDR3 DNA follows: TGTGCCAGCAGCCAAGGGGGGGAGGGCCGTTACGAGCAGTACTTC.